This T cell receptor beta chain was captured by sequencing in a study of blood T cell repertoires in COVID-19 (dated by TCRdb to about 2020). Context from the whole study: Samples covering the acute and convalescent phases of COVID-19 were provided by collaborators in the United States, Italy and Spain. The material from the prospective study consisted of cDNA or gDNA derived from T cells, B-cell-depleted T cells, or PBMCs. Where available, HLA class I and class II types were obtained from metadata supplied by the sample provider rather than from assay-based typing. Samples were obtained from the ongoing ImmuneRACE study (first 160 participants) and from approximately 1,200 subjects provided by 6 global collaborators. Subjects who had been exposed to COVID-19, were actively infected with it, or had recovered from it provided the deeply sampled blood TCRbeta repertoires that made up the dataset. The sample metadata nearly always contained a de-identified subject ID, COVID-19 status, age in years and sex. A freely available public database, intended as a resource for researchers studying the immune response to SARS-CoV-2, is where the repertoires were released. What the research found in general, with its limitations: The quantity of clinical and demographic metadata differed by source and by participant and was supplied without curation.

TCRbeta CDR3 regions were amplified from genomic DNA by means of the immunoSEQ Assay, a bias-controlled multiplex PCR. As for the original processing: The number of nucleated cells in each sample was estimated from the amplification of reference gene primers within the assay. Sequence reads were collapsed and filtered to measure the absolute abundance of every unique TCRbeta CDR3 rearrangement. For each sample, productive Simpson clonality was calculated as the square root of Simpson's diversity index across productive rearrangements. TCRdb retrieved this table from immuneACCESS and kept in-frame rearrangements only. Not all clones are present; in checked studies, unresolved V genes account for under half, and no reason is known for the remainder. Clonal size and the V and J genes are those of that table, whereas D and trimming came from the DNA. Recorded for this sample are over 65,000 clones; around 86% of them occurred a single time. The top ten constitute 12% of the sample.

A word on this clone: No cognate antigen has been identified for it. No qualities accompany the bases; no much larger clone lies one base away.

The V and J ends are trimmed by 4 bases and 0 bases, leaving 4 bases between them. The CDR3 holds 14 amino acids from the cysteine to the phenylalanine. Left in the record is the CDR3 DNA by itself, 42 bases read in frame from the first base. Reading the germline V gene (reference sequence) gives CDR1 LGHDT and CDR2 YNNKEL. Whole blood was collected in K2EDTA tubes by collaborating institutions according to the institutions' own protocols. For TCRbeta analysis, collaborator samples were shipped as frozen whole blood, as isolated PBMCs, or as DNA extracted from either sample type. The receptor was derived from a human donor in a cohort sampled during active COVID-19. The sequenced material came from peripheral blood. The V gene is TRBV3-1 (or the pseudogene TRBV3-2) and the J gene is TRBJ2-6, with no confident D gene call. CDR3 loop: CASSPFSGANVLTF. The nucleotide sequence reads TGTGCCAGCAGCCCCTTCTCTGGGGCCAACGTCCTGACTTTC.